The 10 T cell receptor beta chains listed next were all sequenced from one sample in a study of blood T cell repertoires in COVID-19. Profiling relied on immunoSEQ multiplex PCR, and the TCRdb table lists in-frame clones only, not all of them. The sample contains under 200,000 clones, more than 70% of which appear only once. Sequencing was done on a sample of peripheral blood. All receptors come from a man in his forties with active or convalescent COVID-19.

This chain joins TRBV5-4 and TRBJ2-3, with 9 bases fitting TRBD2. Germline CDR1 SGHNT, CDR2 YYREEE (reference sequence). Trimming cost V 4 bases and J 2 bases; bases outside gene matches: 11. The CDR3 contains 17 residues. This CDR3 reads CASSSHISGSNTDTQYF. The CDR3 DNA reads as TGTGCCAGCAGCAGCCACATTAGCGGGAGTAACACAGATACGCAGTATTTT.

This sequence joins TRBV7-6 and TRBJ2-1; maybe TRBD2 (6 bases). Germline V gives CDR1 SGHVS, CDR2 FNYEAQ. The CDR3 covers 17 residues. V was trimmed by 2 bases and J by 4 bases, leaving 18 bases between them. CDR3 in DNA: TGTGCCAGCAGCTTAAGGGTGGCGGGACGGGGATACAATGAGCAGTTCTTC. Protein: CASSLRVAGRGYNEQFF.

The V gene is TRBV18, the J gene TRBJ1-1; the D is unclear. V was trimmed by 1 base and J by 1 base, leaving 10 bases between them. The CDR3 is 15 residues long. CDR1 is KGHSH and CDR2 is LQKENI in the germline V gene. The CDR3 loop is CASSPRELQNTEAFF. In DNA, the CDR3 is TGTGCCAGCTCACCACGGGAGCTCCAGAACACTGAAGCTTTCTTT.

Details on this clone: Other DNA sequences in the sample encode the same CDR3. The V gene is TRBV6-1, the J gene TRBJ1-3, with D unclear. The germline V and J ends were trimmed by 3 bases and 4 bases, with 7 bases remaining between them. Per the germline V gene, CDR1 is MNHNS and CDR2 is SASEGT. CDR3 length: 13 amino acids. The CDR3 here is CASSESGGNTIYF. CDR3 in DNA: TGTGCCAGCAGTGAGAGCGGCGGAAACACCATATATTTT.

The chain has TRBV21-1 and TRBJ1-5; the table's D call of TRBD1 was not tested on the DNA. TRBV21-1 is reported as a pseudogene. The CDR3 extends over 14 amino acids. CDR3 DNA sequence: TGTGCCAGCAGCAAACAGGGGTTATATCAGCCCCAGCATTTT. As protein: CASSKQGLYQPQHF.

The chain links TRBV7-9 to TRBJ2-2; the match to TRBD1 covers 9 bases. Germline V CDR1 and CDR2: SEHNR, FQNEAQ (reference sequence). V dropped 1 base and J dropped 5; count of bases not matched to a gene: 8. The CDR3 length is 17 residues. This CDR3 is CASSLVRTGVRTGELFF. DNA of the CDR3: TGTGCCAGCAGCTTAGTCCGGACAGGGGTGCGAACCGGGGAGCTGTTTTTT.

The chain uses TRBV28 and TRBJ1-3; no reliable D call. This CDR3 contains 14 residues. V was cut by 1 base and J by 4 bases, with 8 bases left in between. Germline V gene sequence: CDR1 MDHEN, CDR2 SYDVKM. This chain's CDR3 is CASSLSPEGNTIYF. The CDR3 DNA sequence: TGTGCCAGCAGTTTATCTCCCGAGGGAAACACCATATATTTT.

The chain couples TRBV28 to TRBJ2-7; TRBD2 is a possible D gene (7 bases). The CDR3 sequence is 14 residues long. With 5 bases removed from V and 3 bases from J, the gap between germline ends came to 14 bases. The V gene's germline CDR1 is MDHEN and CDR2 SYDVKM. The CDR3 nucleotides are TGTGCCAGCAGTGGGGCGGGGGCTCGCTACGAGCAGTACTTC. It yields the protein CASSGAGARYEQYF. Variable domain in full (rest from reference TRBV28 and TRBJ2-7): DVKVTQSSRYLVKRTGEKVFLECVQDMDHENMFWYRQDPGLGLRLIYFSYDVKMKEKGDIPEGYSVSREKKERFSLILESASTNQTSMYLCASSGAGARYEQYFGPGTRLTVT.

The J gene is TRBJ1-5, the V gene TRBV28, with unresolved D. There are 12 residues in the CDR3. V was shortened by 4 bases and J by 3 bases, with 4 bases between the two germline ends. The germline V gene has CDR1 MDHEN and CDR2 SYDVKM. The CDR3 region has the DNA TGTGCCAGCAGTTCCTTCAATCAGCCCCAGCATTTT. Translated: CASSSFNQPQHF.

The chain is built from TRBV14 and TRBJ1-1; D is unclear. With 1 base removed from V and 5 bases from J, the gap between germline ends came to 5 bases. The germline V gene encodes CDR1 SGHDN and CDR2 FVKESK. The CDR3 is 12 amino acids. CDR3 in DNA: TGTGCCAGCAGCCAAGTTCGGACTGAAGCTTTCTTT. This sequence encodes CASSQVRTEAFF.